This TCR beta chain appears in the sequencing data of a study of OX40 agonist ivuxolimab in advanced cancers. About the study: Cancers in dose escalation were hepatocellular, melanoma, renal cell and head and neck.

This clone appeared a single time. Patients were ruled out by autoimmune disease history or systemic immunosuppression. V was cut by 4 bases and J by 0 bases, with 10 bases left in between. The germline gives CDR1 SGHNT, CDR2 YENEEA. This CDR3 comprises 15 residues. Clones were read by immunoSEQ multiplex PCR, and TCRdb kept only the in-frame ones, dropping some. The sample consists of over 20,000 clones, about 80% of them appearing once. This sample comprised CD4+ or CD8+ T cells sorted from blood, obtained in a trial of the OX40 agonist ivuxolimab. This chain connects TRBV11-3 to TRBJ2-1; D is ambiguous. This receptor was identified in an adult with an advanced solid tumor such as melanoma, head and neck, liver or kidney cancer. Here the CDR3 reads CASSSRHGSYNEQFF. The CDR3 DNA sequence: TGTGCCAGCAGCTCGAGACATGGCTCCTACAATGAGCAGTTCTTC.